The entry that follows covers one T cell receptor (beta chain) sequence. This record belongs to a study of regulatory T cells in long-lasting Graves disease. TCR beta libraries were built with iRepertoire HTBI primers and Arm-PCR of CDR3 regions. TCRdb ran MiXCR on the multiplex PCR reads and lists one entry per CDR3 protein. This sample has over 350,000 distinct CDR3 sequences, with around 15% found just once. V gave up 2 bases and J gave up 1 base, with 13 bases separating them. Germline CDR1 is SGDLS and CDR2 is YYNGEE. The CDR3 sequence is 16 residues long. This sample's time point: newly diagnosed GD, antithyroid drugs for less than 3 months. Extracted RNA from PBMCs served as the source of the TCR library. These same data were also listed under a study on T cells in Graves' hyperthyroidism and ophthalmopathy. From that paper: No ophthalmopathy progression within 18 months constituted stable Graves' hyperthyroidism.

J is TRBJ1-3 and V is TRBV9; D ambiguous. This TCR came from a woman in her fifties or sixties with Graves disease. Sequenced material: peripheral blood mononuclear cells (PBMCs), taken at new diagnosis, from a patient treated with antithyroid drugs. The CDR3 DNA sequence: TGTGCCAGCAGCGTCTCAAGCAATCCTTCTGGAAACACCATATATTTT. This gives the protein CASSVSSNPSGNTIYF. The entire variable domain, with the rest obtained from reference TRBV9 and TRBJ1-3, is as follows: DSGVTQTPKHLITATGQRVTLRCSPRSGDLSVYWYQQSLDQGLQFLIQYYNGEERAKGNILERFSAQQFPDLHSELNLSSLELGDSALYFCASSVSSNPSGNTIYFGEGSWLTVV.